This record looks at one TCR beta chain sequence and its context. Its antigen remains unidentified. Base qualities are not recorded, but no much larger clone differs from it by a single base. The cohort comprised around 700 healthy bone marrow donors. At the time of sampling, all cohort members were nominally healthy, though unrecorded immune exposures were likely present. The donor was CMV seropositive and was included in the group of approximately 300 seropositive cohort members. A peripheral blood sample was provided by each donor, and peripheral blood mononuclear cells were used for TCR beta sequencing. Genomic DNA was extracted from the blood cell samples with the Qiagen DNeasy Blood Extraction Kit. The germline V gene (reference sequence) gives CDR1 as LNHNV and CDR2 as YYDKDF. Relative to germline, V is 0 bases shorter and J is 2 bases shorter, with 5 bases between their ends. The CDR3 spans 13 residues, from the cysteine through the phenylalanine. Only CDR3 DNA remains: 39 bases, in frame from the first base.

These data belong to a study of cytomegalovirus exposure and HLA in healthy donors (TCRdb year 2017). Notes on the research overall: According to an earlier analysis of 587 of the donors, roughly 180 million T cells yielded some 120 million unique TCR beta sequences and approximately 300 Gb of sequence data. Roughly five DR-DQ haplotypes were handled as single units for association and clustering because linkage in the cohort was strong. An early release that covered several hundred HLA-typed donors contained 250 to 350 gigabases of sequencing data and roughly 84 million unique TCR sequences. Typing coverage differed by locus: A, B, C, DRB1 and DQB1 were typed in about 629-640 donors, DQA1 in about 510, DPA1 in 606, and DPB1 in roughly 450. Among 398 genotyped donors of the cohort, an average of 235,054 unique TCR beta nucleotide sequences were sequenced per donor, roughly a sixth of them non-productive. A later analysis re-examined previously published TCR beta repertoires from 600 to 700 donors and added high-resolution HLA genotyping to investigate patterns of TCR occurrence. Besides the first cohort of some 670 subjects, a separate validation cohort made up of some 110 different subjects was used. Genome-wide SNP genotypes for about three fifths of the roughly 670 donors were used in a later genetic analysis, which treated that subset as a discovery cohort. In the later analysis, no new phenotypic data were used to find candidate immune exposures; instead, reliance was placed on TCR beta sequences and their occurrence across donors. An earlier analysis of nearly 600 of the donors applied high-throughput TCR beta sequencing to assess whether each TCR beta V gene segment acted as functional or pseudogenic. The aim of the study was to test whether cataloging public T cell receptors could identify signatures of past pathogen exposure. Donor age, sex, ethnicity and CMV serostatus were collected together with the repertoire data. The genetic ancestry cluster associated with self-reported Caucasian donors included roughly 84% of the 300 to 450 genotyped donors. To predict cytomegalovirus infection status, the study combined high-throughput TCR immunosequencing, statistical association of individual TCRs with disease status, and machine learning. Both class I and class II loci were covered by HLA typing, at four-digit resolution. Using immunosequencing, the study profiled T cell repertoires from fewer than 700 subjects and related those repertoires to cytomegalovirus serostatus. All discovery cohort repertoires had been generated using a single sequencing platform. The paper's findings and limits, for the study overall: A later analysis reported that several top co-occurrence clusters appeared linked to parvovirus B19, influenza, CMV and Epstein-Barr virus. HLA typing was unavailable for some donors at each locus, so association tests used only the typed subset. In a later analysis, HLA-associated TCR beta chains were found to be more clonally expanded and to have lower generation probabilities than equally common non-associated chains. The sequencing pipeline was judged likely to have produced a cluster of highly shared sequence variants as a technical artifact. Because counts were too low, more than 15 rarely observed V segments, including chromosome 9 orphons, were left out of the earlier analysis of a few hundred of the donors. Compared with the 666-donor mean, donors in an Asian-associated ancestry cluster had fewer N-insertions in productive TCRs, according to a later genetic analysis. According to a later analysis, TCR association rates differed among HLA loci, with DRB1 alleles showing the most associated TCRs and HLA-C alleles showing the fewest. A total of around 150 TCR beta chains were listed by the study as associated with cytomegalovirus. An association between a missense DCLRE1C variant and V-gene and J-gene trimming of TCR beta chains was found in a later genetic analysis and replicated in an independent cohort. CMV serostatus was the only immune exposure information available for the cohort. A few of the identified cytomegalovirus-associated TCR beta chains were confirmed in vitro to be specific for cytomegalovirus antigens. While some public TCRs were present in many individuals, most TCR sequences turned up only very rarely across donors. The cohort was sequenced for TCR beta chains only, and without alpha or paired-chain data the features that could be detected were limited. In an earlier analysis of 587 of the donors, most TCR beta V segments were observed in productive rearrangements about 87% or about 30% of the time, broadly matching IMGT annotations. A further reported finding was that TCR beta sequences accurately predicted the HLA-A and HLA-B alleles for most subjects in the first cohort. A later analysis associated roughly 17,000 TCR beta sequences with specific HLA alleles at a false discovery rate of 0.05. Linkage disequilibrium might explain the correlated functional status among segregating V segments, but an unknown experimental factor could not be ruled out. Sequencing depth was assumed to be roughly uniform across donors in the presence/absence analyses, though that assumption may not hold. When HLA alleles, especially DR and DQ, strongly co-occurred, attributing TCR associations to individual alleles was difficult. The classifier was reported to diagnose cytomegalovirus status with high specificity and sensitivity in both the original and validation cohorts. A later analysis found that most CMV-associated TCR beta chains appeared HLA-restricted, with HLA associations seemingly driven largely by CMV exposure. According to the authors, the approach could potentially be generalized to other disease states and immunological phenotypes. The 87-base-pair reads could not distinguish some IMGT-functional V segments, including TRBV6-2 and TRBV6-3, so those segments were excluded.

Library creation used the immunoSEQ multiplex PCR assay. For the multiplex PCR, a mixture combining 60 forward primers for TCR Vbeta segments and 13 reverse primers for TCR Jbeta segments was used. The CDR3 region of rearranged TCR beta genes was amplified from genomic DNA by a multiplex PCR assay. The Illumina HiSeq System was used to sequence the amplified TCR beta libraries as 87-base-pair reads. In the authors' own workflow: Across the 700 or so repertoires, a later analysis counted 78 million or so unique TCR beta chains, 9.5 million to 13 million of which were shared by at least two donors. To remove PCR and sequencing errors, raw reads were error-corrected and collapsed into unique sequences using a nearest-neighbor algorithm that merged closely related sequences. To assign V, D and J gene segments, CDR3 sequences were aligned to IMGT reference sequences. For a sequence to be retained, a match of at least six nucleotides was required to both a V gene segment and a J gene segment. Rearrangements were classified as productive when the CDR3 lacked stop codons and remained in frame with V and J, and all other rearrangements were classified as non-productive. Following IMGT convention, CDR3 was defined as the stretch from the second conserved V-encoded cysteine up to the conserved J-encoded phenylalanine. The earlier analysis of about 620 of the donors excluded sequences that lacked an unambiguous match to a single V gene segment. An earlier analysis of some 610 of the donors called V segments functional above 56.7% productive rearrangements and segregating when the between-donor standard deviation exceeded 5%. A statistical classification framework was built to diagnose cytomegalovirus status from the catalog of TCR beta chain sequences. V and J gene assignment, in a later analysis, came from comparing TCR nucleotide sequences with IMGT/GENE-DB human TR gene sequences. A later analysis assigned CDR3 sequences and most-parsimonious VDJ recombination scenarios with the TCRdist pipeline. A later analysis defined each TCR beta chain by its CDR3 amino acid sequence plus V-gene family, and excluded reads lacking a unique V-gene family. In a later analysis, 450 to 600 highly shared, low-generation-probability nucleotide sequences were removed to address suspected cross-contamination and a sequencing artifact. For each public chain, a later analysis derived a clonal expansion index from normalized ranks of inferred template counts within each repertoire. In a later analysis, generation probabilities were computed using a VDJ recombination model fitted to out-of-frame rearrangements, and the results were checked against IGoR. In a later analysis, hypergeometric tests were used to score TCR-TCR, TCR-HLA and TCR-CMV co-occurrence, with a repertoire-size bias correction applied to TCR pairs. To estimate false discovery rates, a later analysis permuted the HLA or CMV assignments 20 times. A later analysis grouped co-occurring TCRs with DBSCAN, adding TCRdist sequence similarity when clustering within HLA-allele-positive subsets. For co-occurrence clustering, repertoires with fewer than 30,000 or more than 120,000 public chains were excluded, along with several repertoires with anomalous nucleotide sharing. The table was pulled from immuneACCESS by TCRdb, which kept in-frame rearrangements only. Such tables lose some clones; where checked, under half of the loss comes from unresolved V genes, and the rest has no known cause. D and trimming were read from the DNA, whereas the V and J calls and clone size are those reported in that table. The sample records over 100,000 clones, roughly 60% of which are singletons. 9% to 10% of the sample is taken by the ten largest.

Sequencing used PBMCs. The sequence came from a man aged 35 to 55 in good health and CMV-seropositive. This chain is built from TRBV15 and TRBJ2-7; the D gene assignment is ambiguous. DNA sequence: TGTGCCACCAGCAGAGATCTCCCCTACGAGCAGTACTTC. Its protein reads: CATSRDLPYEQYF.